This T cell receptor (beta chain) was recorded in a study of shared clonotypes between healthy human individuals. TCRdb's copy holds only in-frame clones and misses some; the assay was immunoSEQ multiplex PCR. The table has approximately 2.5 million clones, approximately 94% seen once. The V gene lost 2 bases and the J gene lost 8 bases, with 15 bases spanning the gap. The CDR3 consists of 15 residues. Germline V gene sequence: CDR1 SGHVS, CDR2 FQNEAQ. V is TRBV7-8 and J is TRBJ1-4, with D possibly TRBD1 on 5 matching bases. The sequenced sample consisted of naive CD4+ T cells from PBMCs. Subset given: CD45RA+ positively selected. This receptor was identified in a man aged 18-30 years in good health. Some clones in this sample may be carry-over from other donors' samples. The CDR3 sequence is CASSLFRGTPEKLFF. The CDR3 nucleotides are TGTGCCAGCAGCTTATTTCGGGGGACCCCCGAAAAACTGTTTTTT.